A selection of T cell receptor beta chains follows, all from one sample in a study of beta chain features in type 1 diabetes. Profiling relied on immunoSEQ multiplex PCR, and the TCRdb table lists in-frame clones only, not all of them. Here the sample spans almost 350,000 clones, roughly 9% being singletons. Material for sequencing was central memory CD4+ T cells from blood. The receptors were sampled from a man aged 25-45 years with type 1 diabetes. Both conserved end residues are part of each CDR3. Fields, in order: V gene, J gene, CDR3 length, clone size, D gene, CDR3 DNA, CDR3 protein. D genes are given only for firm matches. A row's size may be missing; if present it is once, few, many or a size class.

TRBV5-6,TRBJ2-7,13,NA,NA,TGTGCCAGTCTCGGGCAGGGGACCTACGAGCAGTACTTC,CASLGQGTYEQYF
TRBV6-5,TRBJ1-1,13,NA,NA,TGTGCCAGCAGTTACTCGCAGGGTAGGCGAGCTTTCTTT,CASSYSQGRRAFF
TRBV25-1,TRBJ1-5,14,few,TRBD1,TGTGCCAGCAGTGCACAGGGGGCCAATCAGCCCCAGCATTTT,CASSAQGANQPQHF
TRBV6-5,TRBJ1-2,14,few,NA,TGTGCCAGCAGTTACAGGGGAGGGAACTATGGCTACACCTTC,CASSYRGGNYGYTF
TRBV4-3,TRBJ2-3,16,NA,TRBD2,TGCGCCAGCAGCCAAGGCCTAGCGGTTCCCACAGATACGCAGTATTTT,CASSQGLAVPTDTQYF
TRBV7-2,TRBJ2-1,12,few,NA,TGTGCCAGCAGCTTAAGGACCAGTGAGCAGTTCTTC,CASSLRTSEQFF
TRBV5-4,TRBJ2-1,16,NA,NA,TGTGCCAGCAGCTATCCTGGGTGGGACGTAGACAATGAGCAGTTCTTC,CASSYPGWDVDNEQFF
TRBV4-3,TRBJ2-1,17,NA,NA,TGCGCCAGCAGCCAAGATCCGCAGGGGACCACCTACAATGAGCAGTTCTTC,CASSQDPQGTTYNEQFF
TRBV6-6,TRBJ2-3,16,NA,NA,TGTGCCAGCATAGGAGGGCGGGCTAGGACCACAGATACGCAGTATTTT,CASIGGRARTTDTQYF
TRBV7-8,TRBJ1-1,13,few,NA,TGTGCCAGCAGCTCCAGTGTGAACACTGAAGCTTTCTTT,CASSSSVNTEAFF
TRBV2,TRBJ1-5,14,few,NA,TGTGCCAGCAGTGAAGTACAGGGTGGCCAGCCCCAGCATTTT,CASSEVQGGQPQHF
TRBV19,TRBJ2-5,14,NA,NA,TGTGCCAGTAGTTCCCAGGGCAGGGGAGAGACCCAGTACTTC,CASSSQGRGETQYF
TRBV11-2,TRBJ2-7,17,NA,TRBD2,TGTGCCAGCAGCTTAGATCCTGGCGGGGGGGTCTCCTACGAGCAGTACTTC,CASSLDPGGGVSYEQYF
TRBV9,TRBJ1-5,14,few,NA,TGTGCCAGCAATTCAGGGGTGAGCAATCAGCCCCAGCATTTT,CASNSGVSNQPQHF
TRBV7-9,TRBJ2-3,12,NA,NA,TGTGCCAGCACCTCTAGCACAGATACGCAGTATTTT,CASTSSTDTQYF
TRBV2,TRBJ1-4,15,NA,NA,TGTGCCAGGGAACAGGCCGAAGGTACCATTGAAAAACTGTTTTTT,CAREQAEGTIEKLFF
TRBV10-2,TRBJ2-3,14,NA,NA,TGCGCCAGCCACTCCGGAGCCCTCACAGATACGCAGTATTTT,CASHSGALTDTQYF
TRBV5-6,TRBJ2-6,15,many,TRBD1,TGTGCCAGCAGCTTGGAACCGGGACAGAACAACGTCCTGACTTTC,CASSLEPGQNNVLTF
TRBV10-2,TRBJ2-3,13,few,NA,TGCGCCAGCAGTCTCCAGGGCCCAGATACGCAGTATTTT,CASSLQGPDTQYF
TRBV10-2,TRBJ2-7,13,NA,TRBD1,TGCGCCAGCACCGGACAGGGGCTGTTCGAGCAGTACTTC,CASTGQGLFEQYF
TRBV4-3,TRBJ2-3,17,NA,TRBD2,TGCGCCAGCAGCCAAGATCAGGCGGGGGGGCGATTGGATACGCAGTATTTT,CASSQDQAGGRLDTQYF
TRBV30,TRBJ2-3,16,NA,NA,TGTGCCTGGAAGATACGAGGCGGGGAGAGGTCTGGTACGCAGTATTTT,CAWKIRGGERSGTQYF
TRBV6-5,TRBJ1-1,11,NA,NA,TGTGCCAGCGCTCCTTCTACTGAAGCTTTCTTT,CASAPSTEAFF
TRBV30,TRBJ1-2,12,few,NA,TGTGCCTGGACCCGCCTCGGTTATGGCTACACCTTC,CAWTRLGYGYTF
TRBV4-1,TRBJ2-3,16,few,NA,TGCGCCAGCAGCCAAGAGTCGGGTAGGGACACAGATACGCAGTATTTT,CASSQESGRDTDTQYF
TRBV11-2,TRBJ2-2,15,NA,NA,TGTGCCAGCAGCTTACAGACGTTGAACACCGGGGAGCTGTTTTTT,CASSLQTLNTGELFF
TRBV10-1,TRBJ2-7,15,NA,NA,TGCGCCAGCAGTGAGCGTCAGGGATCGGGCTACGAGCAGTACTTC,CASSERQGSGYEQYF
TRBV5-1,TRBJ2-7,14,NA,TRBD2,TGCGCCAGCAGCTTCGGGGGGTCGTCCTACGAGCAGTACTTC,CASSFGGSSYEQYF
TRBV29-1,TRBJ2-1,12,NA,NA,TGCAGCGTCAAAAGCTCCTACAATGAGCAGTTCTTC,CSVKSSYNEQFF
TRBV7-9,TRBJ2-1,12,NA,NA,TGTGCCAGCAGCTTAGACGACAATGAGCAGTTCTTC,CASSLDDNEQFF
TRBV18,TRBJ1-1,14,few,NA,TGTGCCAGCTCCAGCGGCAGGGAGGGCACTGAAGCTTTCTTT,CASSSGREGTEAFF
TRBV2,TRBJ2-7,11,few,NA,TGTGCCAGCAGGACCGAGGGGAGGCAGTACTTC,CASRTEGRQYF
TRBV7-2,TRBJ2-3,15,NA,TRBD1,TGTGCCAGCAGCTTAGGGAGTTGGGACAGGGCGAAGCAGTATTTT,CASSLGSWDRAKQYF
TRBV25-1,TRBJ2-6,13,NA,NA,TGTGCCAGCGGGTTTCCTGGGGCCAACGTCCTGACTTTC,CASGFPGANVLTF
TRBV29-1,TRBJ2-7,13,few,TRBD2,TGCAGCGTTGTAGCGGGGTCCTCCTACGAGCAGTACTTC,CSVVAGSSYEQYF
TRBV11-2,TRBJ2-5,14,few,TRBD2,TGTGCCAGCAGCCGGGGACTAGCGGCGGAGACCCAGTACTTC,CASSRGLAAETQYF
TRBV4-1,TRBJ1-6,12,NA,NA,TGCGCCAGCCTTCTCCCGAATTCACCCCTCCACTTT,CASLLPNSPLHF
TRBV5-1,TRBJ2-5,14,NA,NA,TGCGCCAGCAGCTTCGGGGGTAGCCAAGAGACCCAGTACTTC,CASSFGGSQETQYF
TRBV5-1,TRBJ1-1,15,NA,TRBD1,TGCGCCAGCAGCGGACAGGGTTATGGGAGTCCTGAAGCTTTCTTT,CASSGQGYGSPEAFF